This T cell receptor beta chain was documented in a study of T-cell reconstitution after alpha-beta-depleted transplantation in children. CDR3 length equals 15 residues. CDR1 SGHTA and CDR2 FQGNSA come from the germline V gene. The V end lost 3 bases, the J end lost 5 bases, and 14 bases lay between the germline ends. Preparation of the TCRbeta library used unique molecular identifiers. TCRdb re-called the PCR reads through MiXCR, storing one row per CDR3 protein. Of some 200,000 distinct CDR3 sequences listed, about 14% are singletons. This clonotype was detected ten times or more. The V and J genes are TRBV7-2 and TRBJ2-1, with a tentative D call TRBD1 (5 bases). Sample: PBMCs from the stem cell graft donor, taken from the stem cell graft. The receptor's source is a human donor who donated a stem cell graft to a child with acute lymphoblastic leukemia. The CDR3 reads CASSFMQGANNEQFF. DNA of the CDR3: TGTGCCAGCAGCTTTATGCAGGGTGCAAACAATGAGCAGTTCTTC.